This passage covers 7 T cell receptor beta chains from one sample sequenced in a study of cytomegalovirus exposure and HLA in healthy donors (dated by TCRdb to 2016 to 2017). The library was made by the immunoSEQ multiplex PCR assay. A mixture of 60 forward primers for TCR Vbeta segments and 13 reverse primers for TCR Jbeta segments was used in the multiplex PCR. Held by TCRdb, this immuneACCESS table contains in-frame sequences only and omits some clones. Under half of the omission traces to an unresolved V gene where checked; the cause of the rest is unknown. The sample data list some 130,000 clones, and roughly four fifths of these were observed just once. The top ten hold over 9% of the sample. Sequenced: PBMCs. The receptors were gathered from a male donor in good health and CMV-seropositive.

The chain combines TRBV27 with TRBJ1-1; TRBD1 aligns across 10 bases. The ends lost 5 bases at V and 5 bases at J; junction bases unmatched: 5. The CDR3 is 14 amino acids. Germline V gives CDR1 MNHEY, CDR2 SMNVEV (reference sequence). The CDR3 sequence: CASSVDRGRTEAFF. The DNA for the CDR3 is TGTGCCAGCAGTGTCGACAGGGGGCGGACTGAAGCTTTCTTT.

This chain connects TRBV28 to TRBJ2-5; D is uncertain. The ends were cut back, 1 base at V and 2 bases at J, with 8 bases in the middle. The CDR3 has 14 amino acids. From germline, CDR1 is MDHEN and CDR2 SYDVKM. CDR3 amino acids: CASSLSAGQETQYF. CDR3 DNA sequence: TGTGCCAGCAGTTTATCTGCCGGTCAAGAGACCCAGTACTTC.

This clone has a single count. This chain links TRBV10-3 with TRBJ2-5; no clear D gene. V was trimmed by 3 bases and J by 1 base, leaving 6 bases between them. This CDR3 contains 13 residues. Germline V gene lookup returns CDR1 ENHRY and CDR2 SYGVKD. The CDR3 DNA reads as TGTGCCATCAGTGACCCAGTCCAAGAGACCCAGTACTTC. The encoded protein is CAISDPVQETQYF.

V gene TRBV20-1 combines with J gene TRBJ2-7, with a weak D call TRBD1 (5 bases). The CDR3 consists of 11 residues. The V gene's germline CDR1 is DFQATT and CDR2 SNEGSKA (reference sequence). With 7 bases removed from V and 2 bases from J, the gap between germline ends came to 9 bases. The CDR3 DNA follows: TGCAGTGTTGGGGCCCCCTACGAGCAGTACTTC. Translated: CSVGAPYEQYF.

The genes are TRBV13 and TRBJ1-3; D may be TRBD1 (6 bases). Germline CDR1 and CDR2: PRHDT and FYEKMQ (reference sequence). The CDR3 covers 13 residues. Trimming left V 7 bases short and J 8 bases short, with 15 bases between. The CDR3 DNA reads TGTGCCAGCACCAGAGGCGGGGGCTACACCATATATTTT. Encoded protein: CASTRGGGYTIYF.

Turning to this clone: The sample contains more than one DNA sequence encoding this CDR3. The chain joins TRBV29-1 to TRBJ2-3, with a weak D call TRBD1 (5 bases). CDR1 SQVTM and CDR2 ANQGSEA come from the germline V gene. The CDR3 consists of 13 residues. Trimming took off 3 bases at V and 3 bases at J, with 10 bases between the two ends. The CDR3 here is CSVDTGSTDTQYF. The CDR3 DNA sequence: TGCAGCGTTGATACAGGAAGTACAGATACGCAGTATTTT.

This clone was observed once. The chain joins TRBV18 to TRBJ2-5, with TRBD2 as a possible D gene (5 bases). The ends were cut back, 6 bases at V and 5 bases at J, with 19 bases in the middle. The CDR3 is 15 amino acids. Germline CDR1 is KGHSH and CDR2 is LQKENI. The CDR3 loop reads CASSQRGVEFETQYF. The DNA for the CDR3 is TGTGCCAGCTCGCAACGGGGAGTGGAATTCGAGACCCAGTACTTC.